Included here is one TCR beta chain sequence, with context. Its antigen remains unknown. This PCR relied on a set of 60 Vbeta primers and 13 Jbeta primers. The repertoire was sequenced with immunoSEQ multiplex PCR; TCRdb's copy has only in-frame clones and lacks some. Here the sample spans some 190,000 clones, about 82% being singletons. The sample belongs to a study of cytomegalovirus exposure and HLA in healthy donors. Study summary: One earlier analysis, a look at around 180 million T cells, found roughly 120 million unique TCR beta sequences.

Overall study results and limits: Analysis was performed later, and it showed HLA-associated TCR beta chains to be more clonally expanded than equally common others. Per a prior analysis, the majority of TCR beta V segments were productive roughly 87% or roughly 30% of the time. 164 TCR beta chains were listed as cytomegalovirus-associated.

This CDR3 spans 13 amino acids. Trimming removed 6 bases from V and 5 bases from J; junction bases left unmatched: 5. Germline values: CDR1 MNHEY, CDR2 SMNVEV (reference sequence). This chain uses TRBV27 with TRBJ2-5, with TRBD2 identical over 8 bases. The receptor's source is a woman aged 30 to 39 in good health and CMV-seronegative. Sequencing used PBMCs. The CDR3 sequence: CASSPPSGETQYF. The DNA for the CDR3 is TGTGCCAGCAGCCCACCTAGCGGGGAGACCCAGTACTTC.